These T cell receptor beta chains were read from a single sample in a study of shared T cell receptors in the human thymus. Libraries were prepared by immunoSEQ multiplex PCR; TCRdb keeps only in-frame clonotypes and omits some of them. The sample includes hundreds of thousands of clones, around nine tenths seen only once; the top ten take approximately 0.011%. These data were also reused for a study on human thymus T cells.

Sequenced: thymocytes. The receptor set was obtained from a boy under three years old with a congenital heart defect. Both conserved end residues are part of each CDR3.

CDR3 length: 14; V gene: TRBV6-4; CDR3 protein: CASRVRISGNTIYF
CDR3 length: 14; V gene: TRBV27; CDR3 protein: CASRLGQGNEKLFF
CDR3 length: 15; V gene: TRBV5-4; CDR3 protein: CASSLWTSGKETQYF
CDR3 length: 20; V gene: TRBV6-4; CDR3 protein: CASSDSNVLGGHAGTNEQFF
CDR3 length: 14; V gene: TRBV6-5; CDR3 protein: CASSPGGPDTEAFF
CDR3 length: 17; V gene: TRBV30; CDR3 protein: CAWSVRGTSWSTDTQYF
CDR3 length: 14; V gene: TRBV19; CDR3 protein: CASKGREGHNEQFF
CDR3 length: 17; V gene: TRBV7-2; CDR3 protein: CASSSPGGRRGQETQYF
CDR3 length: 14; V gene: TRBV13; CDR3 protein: CASSFGQVQETQYF
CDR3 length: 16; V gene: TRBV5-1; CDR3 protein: CASRHISGTDTDTQYF
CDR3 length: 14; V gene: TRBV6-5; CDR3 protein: CASRVKDRGGIQYF
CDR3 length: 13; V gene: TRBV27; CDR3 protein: CASSLGLSTEAFF
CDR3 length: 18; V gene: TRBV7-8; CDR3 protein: CASSIRLAGASQAYEQYF
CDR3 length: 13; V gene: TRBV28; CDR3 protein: CASSFYRVVGYTF
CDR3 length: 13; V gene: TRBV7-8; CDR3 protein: CASSLDLVNEQFF
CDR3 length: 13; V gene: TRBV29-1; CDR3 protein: CSGVAGSYNEQFF
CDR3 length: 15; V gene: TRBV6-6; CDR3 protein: CASSCPGGSGNTIYF
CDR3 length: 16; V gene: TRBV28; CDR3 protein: CASSSLRGRGNTEAFF
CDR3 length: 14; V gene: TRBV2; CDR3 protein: CASTAPQGYTEAFF
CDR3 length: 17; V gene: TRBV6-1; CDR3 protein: CASSGEGAGAPYNEQFF
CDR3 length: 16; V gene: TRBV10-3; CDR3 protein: CAITLGQGAGYNEQFF
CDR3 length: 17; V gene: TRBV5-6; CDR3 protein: CASSSGLAGVNTGELFF
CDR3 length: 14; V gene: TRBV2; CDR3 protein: CASRGQRDNQPQHF
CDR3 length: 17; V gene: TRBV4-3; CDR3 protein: CASSQRLAGGNEETQYF
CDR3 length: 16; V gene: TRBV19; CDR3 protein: CASSTSRTGEDGEAFF
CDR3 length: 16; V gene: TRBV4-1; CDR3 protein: CASSQDMGQGIEKLFF
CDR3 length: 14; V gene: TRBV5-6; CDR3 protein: CASSPSGSVYEQYF
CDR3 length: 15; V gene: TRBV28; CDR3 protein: CASRPPGTVDEKLFF